This T cell receptor (beta chain) was observed in a study of cytomegalovirus exposure and HLA in healthy donors. Study-level points and caveats: Highly shared variants forming one cluster were likely a sequencing artifact. Accurate predictions that matched the HLA-A and HLA-B alleles of most subjects were reportedly made from TCR beta sequences. It was reported in a later analysis that an Asian-associated ancestry cluster showed fewer N-insertions than the approximately 690-donor mean. As a later analysis revealed, the rate of TCR association differed by HLA locus, with DRB1 most and HLA-C fewest.

The CDR3 spans 16 residues. CDR1 and CDR2 from the germline V gene are SGDLS and YYNGEE. V lost 3 bases to trimming and J lost 6 bases, with 21 bases between them. PCR used 60 Vbeta primers and 13 Jbeta primers. Profiled with immunoSEQ multiplex PCR; TCRdb holds only in-frame clones, not every one. The sample comprises 120,000 to 150,000 clones, roughly 73% of which are singletons, and 2.5% to 4% rests with the top ten. A note on this clone: The antigen remains undetermined.

What was sequenced was PBMCs. This TCR was sampled from a man between 40 and 49 years old in good health and CMV-seronegative. The gene calls are TRBV9 and TRBJ1-2; a possible D gene is TRBD1 (6 bases). CDR3 nucleotides: TGTGCCAGCAGCGACGCCCATTCAGGGGCGGGCGATGGCTACACCTTC. Encoded protein: CASSDAHSGAGDGYTF.